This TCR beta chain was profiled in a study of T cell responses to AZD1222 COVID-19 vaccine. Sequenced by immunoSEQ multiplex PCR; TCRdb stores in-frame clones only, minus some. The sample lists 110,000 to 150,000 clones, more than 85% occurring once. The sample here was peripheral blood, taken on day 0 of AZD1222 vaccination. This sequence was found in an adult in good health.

CDR3 loop: CASSSGGLAGVGGPNEQFF. CDR3 in DNA: TGCGCCAGCAGCAGCGGGGGACTAGCGGGAGTCGGGGGTCCCAATGAGCAGTTCTTC. The chain carries TRBV5-1 and TRBJ2-1, with TRBD2 identical over 14 bases. The CDR3 is 19 residues long. Unmatched junction bases numbered 15, after V lost 4 bases and J lost 6 bases. CDR1 is SGHRS and CDR2 is YFSETQ in the germline V gene. Drawing the rest from reference TRBV5-1 and TRBJ2-1, the complete variable domain is KAGVTQTPRYLIKTRGQQVTLSCSPISGHRSVSWYQQTPGQGLQFLFEYFSETQRNKGNFPGRFSGRQFSNSRSEMNVSTLELGDSALYLCASSSGGLAGVGGPNEQFFGPGTRLTVL.